One and the same sample provided the 25 T cell receptor beta chains below, sequenced in a study of T cell repertoires in cytomegalovirus infection. From the reads, TCRdb called clonotypes with MiXCR, one entry per CDR3 protein. The table shows under 90,000 distinct CDR3 sequences, with under 55% occurring only once. Their recognized antigens are unknown. The material was CD8+ T cells from cultured PBMCs, obtained from culture after CMV antigen stimulation. The receptors come from a human donor in good health (CMV status not recorded). Some clones in this sample may be carry-over from other donors' samples.

The chain employs TRBV28 and TRBJ2-3; TRBD2 matches 9 bases. The trim removed 6 bases at V and 9 bases at J, leaving 13 bases unmatched. The CDR3 contains 15 residues. Per germline, CDR1 MDHEN and CDR2 SYDVKM. The CDR3 is CASSFSREGGGTQYF. CDR3 bases: TGTGCCAGCAGCTTCTCGCGGGAGGGGGGGGGGACGCAGTATTTT.

The chain uses TRBV27 and TRBJ2-1; 8 bases match TRBD1. The CDR3 contains 15 residues. CDR1 and CDR2 from the germline V gene are MNHEY and SMNVEV (reference sequence). The ends lost 5 bases at V and 4 bases at J; junction bases unmatched: 7. In DNA, the CDR3 is TGTGCCAGCAGTACCCAGGGGGCTGGATACAATGAGCAGTTCTTC. This sequence encodes CASSTQGAGYNEQFF.

This chain uses TRBV7-8 with TRBJ2-1; D perhaps matches TRBD1 (5 bases). V lost 2 bases and J 9 bases, leaving 17 bases between the germline ends. Germline V lookup: CDR1 SGHVS, CDR2 FQNEAQ. CDR3 length equals 15 residues. CDR3 protein: CASSLQGSRWREQFF. The CDR3, as DNA: TGTGCCAGCAGCTTACAGGGCTCACGATGGCGTGAGCAGTTCTTC.

The sample holds a few counts of this clonotype. The chain's CDR3 is CASSPTGVLTEAFF. The DNA for the CDR3 is TGTGCCAGCAGTCCGACAGGGGTCCTAACTGAAGCTTTCTTT. This chain uses TRBV12-3 or TRBV12-4 with TRBJ1-1, with 8 nucleotides matching TRBD1. The CDR3 sequence is 14 residues long. V trimming: 5 bases; J trimming: 5 bases; junction bases outside the gene matches: 7.

The chain employs TRBV7-9 and TRBJ2-2; 7 positions match TRBD1. This CDR3 is 15 amino acids long. V trimming: 5 bases; J trimming: 5 bases; junction bases outside the gene matches: 8. CDR1 SEHNR and CDR2 FQNEAQ come from the germline V gene (reference sequence). The CDR3 loop reads CASSPRQGGTGELFF. The CDR3 DNA follows: TGTGCCAGCAGCCCAAGACAGGGTGGGACCGGGGAGCTGTTTTTT.

This clonotype was seen a few times. This sequence joins TRBV11-2 and TRBJ2-6, with D perhaps being TRBD1 or TRBD2 (5 bases each). The CDR3 loop spans 17 amino acids. The germline V gene encodes CDR1 SGHAT and CDR2 FQNNGV. V lost 1 base and J lost 7, with 17 bases in between. For the CDR3, the DNA is TGTGCCAGCAGCTTAGCCCTGGGACGGCTCGGAGCCAACGTCCTGACTTTC. The encoded protein is CASSLALGRLGANVLTF.

The CDR3 is CASTAGELFF. CDR3 in DNA: TGTGCCAGTACCGCCGGGGAGCTGTTTTTT. The chain employs TRBV19 and TRBJ2-2; D gene uncertain. Germline V gene data show CDR1 as LNHDA and CDR2 as SQIVND (reference sequence). The CDR3 totals 10 residues. Trimming left V 7 bases short and J 6 bases short, with 3 bases between.

V usage is TRBV18 and J usage is TRBJ2-2; D unclear. The CDR3 totals 13 residues. CDR1 and CDR2 (germline): KGHSH, LQKENI. Trimming pared 0 bases from V and 7 bases from J, leaving 6 bases between. The CDR3 sequence: CASSPPGIGELFF. CDR3 nucleotide sequence: TGTGCCAGCTCACCACCTGGGATCGGGGAGCTGTTTTTT.

This clonotype was seen only a few times. The chain couples TRBV7-6 to TRBJ1-3; D not certain. The V gene's germline CDR1 is SGHVS and CDR2 FNYEAQ. V was cut by 4 bases and J by 0 bases, with 7 bases left in between. There are 14 residues in the CDR3. In DNA, the CDR3 is TGTGCCAGCAGCTGGACTATCTCTGGAAACACCATATATTTT. Encoded protein: CASSWTISGNTIYF.

In its sample, this clonotype is medium-sized (0.01 to 0.1%). The chain links TRBV28 to TRBJ1-2; TRBD1 might be the D (5 bases). Per germline, CDR1 MDHEN and CDR2 SYDVKM. CDR3 length: 11 amino acids. The V end was cut by 0 bases, the J end by 9 bases, with 5 bases between. CDR3 in DNA: TGTGCCAGCAGTTTATGGGACAGCTACACCTTC. Its protein product is CASSLWDSYTF.

The genes are TRBV28 and TRBJ2-2; 9 bases agree with TRBD2. The CDR3 is 13 amino acids. Germline CDR1 reads MDHEN; CDR2 reads SYDVKM. Trimming removed 9 bases from V and 5 bases from J; junction bases left unmatched: 4. The CDR3 spells CASTSGQTGELFF. The CDR3, as DNA: TGTGCCAGTACTAGCGGGCAGACCGGGGAGCTGTTTTTT. The variable domain in full, completed from reference TRBV28 and TRBJ2-2, reads DVKVTQSSRYLVKRTGEKVFLECVQDMDHENMFWYRQDPGLGLRLIYFSYDVKMKEKGDIPEGYSVSREKKERFSLILESASTNQTSMYLCASTSGQTGELFFGEGSRLTVL.

This clonotype was seen more than once but under ten times. The V and J genes are TRBV19 and TRBJ2-1; D might be TRBD1 (5 bases). Trimming left V 1 base short and J 7 bases short, with 14 bases between. The germline V gene has CDR1 LNHDA and CDR2 SQIVND (reference sequence). The CDR3 spans 15 residues. The CDR3 sequence: CASSIGAGIGNEQFF. The CDR3 bases are TGTGCCAGTAGTATAGGGGCAGGGATAGGGAATGAGCAGTTCTTC.

The chain combines TRBV15 with TRBJ1-2; tentative D call: TRBD1 (6 bases). CDR3 length: 17 amino acids. Germline V lookup: CDR1 LNHNV, CDR2 YYDKDF (reference sequence). Trimming took off 5 bases at V and 2 bases at J, with 21 bases between the two ends. The CDR3 DNA is TGTGCCACCAGCGCCCGGGACATCCCCCCCGGGAACTATGGCTACACCTTC. Translating it yields CATSARDIPPGNYGYTF.

V gene TRBV2 combines with J gene TRBJ2-1, with 7 positions matching TRBD1. The CDR3 is 16 amino acids. Trimming at V came to 4 bases and at J to 4 bases, leaving 10 bases not matched to a gene. The germline gives CDR1 SNHLY, CDR2 FYNNEI. The CDR3 DNA sequence: TGTGCCAGCAGTGGTGACAGGGAAACGCGGTACAATGAGCAGTTCTTC. Translated: CASSGDRETRYNEQFF.

The chain links TRBV7-1 to TRBJ2-5; possibly TRBD2 for D (6 bases). TRBV7-1 is marked as an open reading frame, function uncertain. The V end was cut by 5 bases, the J end by 8 bases, with 18 bases between. This CDR3 contains 14 residues. In DNA, the CDR3 is TGTGCCAGCAGCGACGAGGACTACCCTGGAACCCAGTACTTC. This translates into CASSDEDYPGTQYF.

With respect to this clonotype: The conserved closing phenylalanine or tryptophan is absent in this CDR3, likely reflecting a read error. The chain joins TRBV6-2 or TRBV6-3 to TRBJ2-7; D gene unclear. There are 12 residues in the CDR3. Trimming pared 2 bases from V and 10 bases from J, leaving 12 bases between. CDR1 is MNHEY and CDR2 is SVGEGT in the germline V gene. The CDR3 nucleotides read TGTGCCAGCAGTTACCCACCTCCAGCTCAGTACTTA. Translating gives CASSYPPPAQYL.

The chain employs TRBV10-3 and TRBJ2-5; D gene uncertain. The length of the CDR3 is 14 residues. V lost 0 bases and J 4 bases, leaving 9 bases between the germline ends. Germline lookup yields CDR1 ENHRY and CDR2 SYGVKD. Here the CDR3 reads CAISESGYLETQYF. Here the CDR3 DNA reads TGTGCCATCAGTGAGTCGGGATACCTAGAGACCCAGTACTTC.

This clonotype was found a few times. This chain links TRBV6-1 with TRBJ1-1; possibly TRBD1 for D (5 bases). Germline CDR1 is MNHNS and CDR2 is SASEGT. This CDR3 comprises 15 residues. Trimming stripped 2 bases from V and 3 bases from J, with 13 bases between. CDR3 sequence: CASSELAGRDTEAFF. DNA of the CDR3: TGTGCCAGCAGTGAACTAGCAGGGAGGGACACTGAAGCTTTCTTT.

This sequence joins TRBV7-6 and TRBJ1-1; 9 bases match TRBD1. J gave up 1 base and V 5 bases, and 8 bases lay outside the gene matches. Looked up from germline, CDR1 is SGHVS and CDR2 is FNYEAQ. There are 16 residues in the CDR3. The CDR3 sequence: CASSGRQGETNTEAFF. The CDR3 DNA is TGTGCCAGCAGCGGAAGACAGGGGGAGACGAACACTGAAGCTTTCTTT.

The chain is built from TRBV5-1 and TRBJ1-1; no reliable D call. Looked up from germline, CDR1 is SGHRS and CDR2 is YFSETQ. The V gene lost 0 bases and the J gene lost 8 bases, with 11 bases spanning the gap. The CDR3 is 13 amino acids. The DNA for the CDR3 is TGCGCCAGCAGCTTGGCTGGGGTGAACGAAGCTTTCTTT. Translated: CASSLAGVNEAFF.

As for this clonotype: This CDR3 fails to terminate in the conserved phenylalanine or tryptophan, so it likely reflects a read error. The chain is built from TRBV7-6 and TRBJ1-1, with a weak D call TRBD1 (6 bases). Germline V CDR1 and CDR2: SGHVS, FNYEAQ. The V end was cut by 4 bases, the J end by 1 base, with 19 bases between. The CDR3 is 17 residues long. CDR3 nucleotides: TGTGCCAGCAGCTCCCGGACAGCAGAGGAAGCGAACACTGAAGCTTTCTTA. It codes for CASSSRTAEEANTEAFL.

The chain combines TRBV10-3 with TRBJ2-3; TRBD2 matches at 13 bases. V shed 3 bases and J 2 bases; nucleotides not matched to a gene: 8. This CDR3 spans 18 amino acids. Germline-derived CDR1 and CDR2 are ENHRY and SYGVKD. CDR3 in amino acids: CAISEDLGTSGTTDTQYF. The DNA of the CDR3 is TGTGCCATCAGTGAAGATCTTGGGACTAGCGGGACCACAGATACGCAGTATTTT.

The chain carries TRBV2 and TRBJ1-2; D remains unclear. Germline-derived CDR1 and CDR2 are SNHLY and FYNNEI. V was cut by 1 base and J by 8 bases, with 11 bases left in between. The CDR3 extends over 13 amino acids. The CDR3 DNA reads TGTGCCAGCAGTGAAGGAGGTTCAGCCGGCTACACCTTC. This codes for CASSEGGSAGYTF.

This clonotype was counted a few times. The rearrangement links TRBV7-2 to TRBJ2-2, with D possibly being TRBD2 (6 bases). Trimming shortened V by 5 bases and J by 5 bases, and 18 bases separated the two germline ends. CDR3 size: 16 residues. The germline V gene encodes CDR1 SGHTA and CDR2 FQGNSA. CDR3 amino acids: CASSPLGGSETGELFF. CDR3 DNA: TGTGCCAGCAGCCCTCTCGGGGGATCGGAGACCGGGGAGCTGTTTTTT.

This sequence joins TRBV14 and TRBJ2-2, with 10 bases matching TRBD1. CDR1 and CDR2 from the germline V gene are SGHDN and FVKESK. The trim removed 3 bases at V and 9 bases at J, leaving 7 bases unmatched. CDR3 length equals 15 residues. CDR3 sequence reads: CASSQRDRGPWELFF. The CDR3 DNA reads as TGTGCCAGCAGCCAGAGAGACAGGGGGCCTTGGGAGCTGTTTTTT.